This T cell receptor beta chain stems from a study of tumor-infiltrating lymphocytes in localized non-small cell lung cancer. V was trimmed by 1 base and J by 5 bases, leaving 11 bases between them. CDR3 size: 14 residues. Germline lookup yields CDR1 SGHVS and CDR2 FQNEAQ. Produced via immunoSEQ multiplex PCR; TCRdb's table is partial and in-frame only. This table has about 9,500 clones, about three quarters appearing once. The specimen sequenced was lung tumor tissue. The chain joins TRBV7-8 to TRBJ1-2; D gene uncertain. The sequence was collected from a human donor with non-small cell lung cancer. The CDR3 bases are TGTGCCAGCAGCTTAGGCGAGGCGGGGTATGGCTACACCTTC. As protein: CASSLGEAGYGYTF.